One and the same sample provided the 18 T cell receptor beta chains below, sequenced in a study of blood T cells in healthy people across ages. It was with a sample-barcoded 5' primer and a J-beta primer mix that a second PCR of roughly 7 to 12 cycles was run. TCRdb fed the 5' RACE reads into MiXCR, producing one record per CDR3 protein. The repertoire holds fewer than 2,000,000 distinct CDR3 sequences, roughly two fifths seen once, with approximately 22% in the top ten. Sequencing input: blood. The receptors were sampled from a human donor in good health.

This clonotype was counted a few times. The chain links TRBV7-6 to TRBJ1-3; 8 bases align to TRBD1. Per the germline V gene, CDR1 is SGHVS and CDR2 is FNYEAQ. J was trimmed by 1 base and V by 0 bases; bases with no gene match: 5. The length of the CDR3 is 17 residues. CDR3 nucleotide sequence: TGTGCCAGCAGCTTAGCGCAGACAGGGGCGTCTGGAAACACCATATATTTT. It codes for CASSLAQTGASGNTIYF.

This clonotype was seen a handful of times. The chain recombines TRBV7-2 with TRBJ2-3; 8 bases map to TRBD2. Trimming cost V 4 bases and J 4 bases; bases outside gene matches: 10. This CDR3 has 16 residues. Germline V gene data show CDR1 as SGHTA and CDR2 as FQGNSA. CDR3 amino acids: CASSYPPAGVPDTQYF. As DNA, the CDR3 is TGTGCCAGCAGCTACCCCCCAGCGGGGGTCCCAGATACGCAGTATTTT.

The rearrangement joins TRBV28 to TRBJ2-4, with 7 nucleotides matching TRBD2. The germline gives CDR1 MDHEN, CDR2 SYDVKM. The CDR3 contains 19 residues. Trimming at V came to 6 bases and at J to 1 base, leaving 18 bases not matched to a gene. CDR3 in DNA: TGTGCCAGCAGGAAGGGACTAAGCCGTTCCATTCGGGCCAAAAACATTCAGTACTTC. Residues: CASRKGLSRSIRAKNIQYF.

A few counts support this clonotype. One end of the junction does not line up with germline, which may come from a read error. The rearrangement joins TRBV29-1 to TRBJ2-4, with D hard to call. CDR3 length: 10 residues. Germline V gene sequence: CDR1 SQVTM, CDR2 ANQGSEA. CDR3 DNA sequence: TGCAACGTTAAATTGGTAGAGCAGTACTTC. Amino acids: CNVKLVEQYF. Combining the CDR3 with reference TRBV29-1 and TRBJ2-4 gives the whole variable domain SAVISQKPSRDICQRGTSLTIQCQVDSQVTMMFWYRQQPGQSLTLIATANQGSEATYESGFVIDKFPISRPNLTFSTLTVSNMSPEDSSIYLCNVKLVEQYFGAGTRLSVL.

The table lists this clonotype with a few counts. The V call is TRBV29-1, the J call TRBJ1-5; D ambiguous. The length of the CDR3 is 13 residues. Germline V CDR1 and CDR2: SQVTM, ANQGSEA. V lost 7 bases and J lost 7, with 17 bases in between. The CDR3 DNA is TGCAGCGCCGGAGAGGGTAAGGGACAGCCCCAGCATTTT. Encoded protein: CSAGEGKGQPQHF.

The sample holds many counts of this clonotype. The rearrangement joins TRBV5-1 to TRBJ2-1, with D possibly matching TRBD1 (5 bases). The V gene's germline CDR1 is SGHRS and CDR2 YFSETQ. V was clipped by 0 bases and J by 0 bases, with 7 bases between them. The CDR3 sequence is 15 residues long. CDR3: CASSLADSSYNEQFF. Here the CDR3 DNA reads TGCGCCAGCAGCTTGGCCGACAGCTCCTACAATGAGCAGTTCTTC. The variable domain in full, completed from reference TRBV5-1 and TRBJ2-1, reads KAGVTQTPRYLIKTRGQQVTLSCSPISGHRSVSWYQQTPGQGLQFLFEYFSETQRNKGNFPGRFSGRQFSNSRSEMNVSTLELGDSALYLCASSLADSSYNEQFFGPGTRLTVL.

The chain is built from TRBV7-2 and TRBJ1-5; TRBD1 might be the D (5 bases). Germline V gene data show CDR1 as SGHTA and CDR2 as FQGNSA. This CDR3 region has 16 residues. V dropped 5 bases and J dropped 1 base, with 15 bases sitting between them. The CDR3 coding sequence is TGTGCCAGCAGCGGGGGGATCCGTCTAAGCAATCAGCCCCAGCATTTT. Translated, it gives CASSGGIRLSNQPQHF.

The chain's CDR3 is CASSRDYQSYEQYF. The CDR3, as DNA: TGCGCCAGCAGTAGGGACTATCAATCCTACGAGCAGTACTTC. The chain is built from TRBV5-1 and TRBJ2-7, with 7 bases fitting TRBD2. V trimming: 5 bases; J trimming: 1 base; junction bases outside the gene matches: 6. The germline V gene encodes CDR1 SGHRS and CDR2 YFSETQ. This CDR3 has 14 residues.

The chain uses TRBV4-2 and TRBJ2-5; maybe TRBD2 (5 bases). The J call may be faulty, since TRBJ2-7 better matches the DNA end. The CDR3 has 16 amino acids. Germline lookup yields CDR1 LGHNA and CDR2 YNFKEQ. CDR3 protein: CASSQGIGGEIYEQYF. CDR3 sequence (DNA): TGTGCCAGCAGCCAAGGGATAGGAGGAGAAATTTACGAGCAGTACTTC.

The gene calls are TRBV6-6 and TRBJ2-1; 9 bases are a match to TRBD1. The V gene's germline CDR1 is MNHNY and CDR2 SVGAGI (reference sequence). V shed 2 bases and J 6 bases; nucleotides not matched to a gene: 8. CDR3 length: 16 residues. CDR3 nucleotides: TGTGCCAGCAGTTACCCCCTGGACAGGGGACCCAATGAGCAGTTCTTC. Translating it yields CASSYPLDRGPNEQFF.

This clonotype has a handful of counts. This rearrangement joins TRBV29-1 to TRBJ1-2, with D unclear. The CDR3 has 13 residues. V lost 4 bases to trimming and J lost 3 bases, with 12 bases between them. Germline lookup yields CDR1 SQVTM and CDR2 ANQGSEA. In DNA form, the CDR3 reads TGCAGCGTTGCTGACACCCGAGACTATGGCTACACCTTC. Its protein product is CSVADTRDYGYTF.

V usage is TRBV7-9 and J usage is TRBJ1-6; D call uncertain. CDR1 and CDR2 (germline): SEHNR, FQNEAQ (reference sequence). CDR3 length: 15 amino acids. Trimming removed 2 bases from V and 6 bases from J, with 11 bases in between. The CDR3 region has the DNA TGTGCCAGCAGCTTATTCGAGGAGTCTAATTCACCCCTCCACTTT. Protein: CASSLFEESNSPLHF.

There are a few counts of this clonotype. The V gene is TRBV12-3 or TRBV12-4, the J gene TRBJ2-1; D gene unclear. V was trimmed by 6 bases and J by 6 bases, leaving 12 bases between them. The CDR3 covers 13 residues. The CDR3 here is CASRPPFVNEQFF. CDR3 DNA: TGTGCCAGCAGACCCCCGTTTGTCAATGAGCAGTTCTTC.

This clonotype was seen a handful of times. V and J are TRBV7-9 and TRBJ1-6; D unresolved. Germline V CDR1 and CDR2: SEHNR, FQNEAQ (reference sequence). Trimming took 1 base from V and 0 from J, leaving 10 bases between them. The CDR3 has 17 residues. Here the CDR3 reads CASSLVAGSSYNSPLHF. The CDR3 DNA reads as TGTGCCAGCAGCTTAGTGGCTGGCAGCTCCTATAATTCACCCCTCCACTTT.

The rearrangement uses TRBV20-1 and TRBJ2-5; 7 nucleotides match TRBD1. The end of the DNA fits TRBJ2-7 better, so the J call may be wrong. The CDR3 length is 15 residues. The germline CDR1 and CDR2 sequences are DFQATT and SNEGSKA (reference sequence). The chain's CDR3 is CSANMGQTEVYEQYF. In nucleotides, the CDR3 is TGCAGTGCTAATATGGGACAGACCGAGGTGTACGAGCAGTACTTC.

The CDR3 spells CASSSPQSRQYGEQYF. The DNA for the CDR3 is TGTGCCAGCAGTTCTCCCCAGAGCCGACAGTACGGCGAGCAGTACTTC. V is TRBV27 and J is TRBJ2-5, with D possibly being TRBD1 (5 bases). Near its end, the DNA agrees better with TRBJ2-7, so the J call may be wrong. This CDR3 is 16 amino acids long. CDR1 MNHEY and CDR2 SMNVEV come from the germline V gene (reference sequence).

The chain combines TRBV10-3 with TRBJ2-7, with 8 bases lining up with TRBD1. V dropped 7 bases and J dropped 2; count of bases not matched to a gene: 13. The CDR3 has 16 amino acids. Germline V gene data show CDR1 as ENHRY and CDR2 as SYGVKD. CDR3 DNA sequence: TGTGCCATCAACGCCTGGGCAGGGGGCTCTCCCTACGAGCAGTACTTC. Its translation: CAINAWAGGSPYEQYF.

V and J are TRBV10-3 and TRBJ2-2; no definite D call. V shed 2 bases and J shed 1 base, with 5 bases lying between them. This CDR3 contains 14 residues. Germline CDR1 reads ENHRY; CDR2 reads SYGVKD. The DNA for the CDR3 is TGTGCCATCAGTGAGCCTATGAACACCGGGGAGCTGTTTTTT. This encodes CAISEPMNTGELFF.